The 20 T cell receptor beta chains listed next were all sequenced from one sample in a study of cytomegalovirus exposure and HLA in healthy donors. Use of 60 Vbeta and 13 Jbeta primers characterized the PCR. TCRdb keeps only in-frame clones here, not all; method: immunoSEQ multiplex PCR. The data hold around 180,000 clones, with around 80% observed a single time. Sequenced input: PBMCs. The receptors stem from a man aged 40-49 years in good health and CMV-seronegative.

Remarks on this clone: The sample has other DNA sequences that encode this CDR3 too. The rearrangement uses TRBV9 and TRBJ2-1, with 14 nucleotides matching TRBD2. This CDR3 contains 17 residues. The ends lost 4 bases at V and 0 bases at J; junction bases unmatched: 3. Germline V gives CDR1 SGDLS, CDR2 YYNGEE. The CDR3 here is CASSPGTSGSSYNEQFF. CDR3 nucleotide sequence: TGTGCCAGCAGCCCCGGGACTAGCGGGAGCTCCTACAATGAGCAGTTCTTC.

This chain connects TRBV7-8 to TRBJ1-2, with D possibly TRBD1 on 5 matching bases. The CDR3 covers 14 residues. The germline gives CDR1 SGHVS, CDR2 FQNEAQ. Trimming cost V 4 bases and J 2 bases, with 11 bases left between them. The CDR3 loop is CASSSLGPNYGYTF. The CDR3 DNA reads as TGTGCCAGCAGCTCCCTGGGGCCGAACTATGGCTACACCTTC.

J is TRBJ2-1 and V is TRBV18; 7 bases are a match to TRBD1. The CDR3 extends over 15 amino acids. After removal of 0 bases from V and 8 bases from J, the junction contained 7 bases not matched to a gene. Germline V lookup: CDR1 KGHSH, CDR2 LQKENI. CDR3 region: CASSPPDRAIDEQFF. CDR3 nucleotides: TGTGCCAGCTCACCACCTGACAGGGCTATTGATGAGCAGTTCTTC.

The chain is built from TRBV5-1 and TRBJ2-7; 8 positions agree with TRBD1. Trimming took 4 bases from V and 5 from J; bases not matched to a gene: 5. Germline V gene data show CDR1 as SGHRS and CDR2 as YFSETQ. The CDR3 spans 13 residues. CDR3 sequence (DNA): TGCGCCAGCAGCCGGCAGGGGGCCGACGAGCAGTACTTC. As protein: CASSRQGADEQYF.

The V and J genes are TRBV6-5 and TRBJ1-2; 7 bases agree with TRBD1. The CDR3 has 15 amino acids. Germline loops: CDR1 MNHEY, CDR2 SVGAGI. V was pared by 0 bases and J by 4 bases, with 5 bases of the junction left unmatched. This chain's CDR3 is CASSYSGQKTYGYTF. CDR3 bases: TGTGCCAGCAGTTACTCGGGACAGAAAACCTATGGCTACACCTTC.

This sequence joins TRBV11-3 and TRBJ1-1; 8 nucleotides line up with TRBD1. This CDR3 contains 15 residues. The V and J ends lost 2 bases and 3 bases, in that order; junction bases with no gene match: 5. Per the germline V gene, CDR1 is SGHNT and CDR2 is YENEEA. The CDR3 DNA sequence: TGTGCCAGCAGCTTAATAGGACAGGGAGACACTGAAGCTTTCTTT. As protein: CASSLIGQGDTEAFF.

V usage is TRBV7-2 and J usage is TRBJ2-1; TRBD2 matches 8 bases. There are 16 residues in the CDR3. With V trimmed by 5 bases and J by 1 base, 7 bases remained unmatched. Germline-derived CDR1 and CDR2 are SGHTA and FQGNSA. CDR3 nucleotide sequence: TGTGCCAGCAGCCTCCTTAGCGGGATATCCTACAATGAGCAGTTCTTC. Translating gives CASSLLSGISYNEQFF.

The sample holds one count of this clone. The chain employs TRBV12-2 and TRBJ1-3; the D call of TRBD1 is as the table states it, not checked on the DNA. TRBV12-2 is a pseudogene locus. The CDR3 spans 14 residues. Written as DNA, the CDR3 is TGTGCAAGTCGCCAGGAAGGGGCTGGAAACACCATATATTTT. Translation: CASRQEGAGNTIYF.

This chain connects TRBV6-6 to TRBJ2-2; tentative D call: TRBD1 (5 bases). The length of the CDR3 is 16 residues. Germline V lookup: CDR1 MNHNY, CDR2 SVGAGI (reference sequence). V lost 7 bases to trimming and J lost 1 base, with 16 bases between them. The CDR3 region has the DNA TGTGCCAGCACTACACTGACAGCGAGGAACACCGGGGAGCTGTTTTTT. The encoded protein is CASTTLTARNTGELFF.

This chain joins TRBV5-1 and TRBJ2-7; a weak D match, TRBD2 (5 bases). V gave up 3 bases and J gave up 3 bases, with 16 bases separating them. The CDR3 consists of 15 residues. Per germline, CDR1 SGHRS and CDR2 YFSETQ. CDR3 amino acids: CASSSGPYRDYEQYF. CDR3 in DNA: TGCGCCAGCAGCTCCGGACCCTACCGGGACTACGAGCAGTACTTC.

J is TRBJ2-7 and V is TRBV29-1; 10 bases are a match to TRBD2. Germline values: CDR1 SQVTM, CDR2 ANQGSEA. The CDR3 is 14 amino acids. Trimming cost V 4 bases and J 0 bases; bases outside gene matches: 3. CDR3 DNA sequence: TGCAGCGTTGGGGGACTAGCGCCCTCCTACGAGCAGTACTTC. This encodes CSVGGLAPSYEQYF.

A single count supports this clone. This rearrangement joins TRBV19 to TRBJ1-2; no firm D call. The CDR3 totals 14 residues. Trimming left V 6 bases short and J 1 base short, with 12 bases between. Germline V gene sequence: CDR1 LNHDA, CDR2 SQIVND (reference sequence). Here the CDR3 reads CASSPPSINYGYTF. The CDR3 DNA follows: TGTGCCAGTAGCCCCCCGAGCATTAACTATGGCTACACCTTC.

The V and J genes are TRBV7-2 and TRBJ2-1; TRBD2 is a possible D gene (6 bases). The CDR3 is made up of 14 amino acids. Germline V gives CDR1 SGHTA, CDR2 FQGNSA. The ends were cut back, 0 bases at V and 7 bases at J, with 10 bases in the middle. The CDR3 region has the DNA TGTGCCAGCAGCTTAGCGGGACTCAGGAATGAGCAGTTCTTC. Protein product: CASSLAGLRNEQFF.

The chain carries TRBV27 and TRBJ1-5, with TRBD1 as a possible D gene (5 bases). Germline CDR1 MNHEY, CDR2 SMNVEV (reference sequence). Trimming took 5 bases from V and 4 from J, leaving 15 bases between them. This CDR3 has 15 residues. The CDR3 DNA reads as TGTGCCAGCAGTCTCAACACAGGCCTAAATCAGCCCCAGCATTTT. This encodes CASSLNTGLNQPQHF.

V and J are TRBV18 and TRBJ1-2, with 8 nucleotides matching TRBD1. The V segment lost 4 bases and the J segment 6 bases; nucleotides outside the gene matches: 10. The CDR3 covers 15 residues. CDR1 and CDR2 (germline): KGHSH, LQKENI. The CDR3, as DNA: TGTGCCAGCTCACGCGAAGAAACAGGGGGTGATGGCTACACCTTC. Translating it yields CASSREETGGDGYTF.

This clone was detected once. The chain recombines TRBV29-1 with TRBJ2-5; D gene unclear. The CDR3 extends over 14 amino acids. V dropped 0 bases and J dropped 4 bases, with 12 bases sitting between them. Looked up from germline, CDR1 is SQVTM and CDR2 is ANQGSEA. The CDR3 nucleotides are TGCAGCGTTGAAGATCTTGGTAGTGGAGAGACCCAGTACTTC. Its protein is CSVEDLGSGETQYF.

This chain joins TRBV9 and TRBJ1-2, with D maybe TRBD1 (5 bases). V dropped 0 bases and J dropped 4 bases, with 13 bases sitting between them. The CDR3 contains 15 residues. From germline, CDR1 is SGDLS and CDR2 YYNGEE. The CDR3 region has the DNA TGTGCCAGCAGCGTAGCTACGACAGATTCCTATGGCTACACCTTC. This encodes CASSVATTDSYGYTF.

The chain is built from TRBV21-1 and TRBJ2-7; the table calls TRBD1, which could not be checked here. TRBV21-1 is an annotated pseudogene. The CDR3 consists of 18 residues. The CDR3 loop reads CASSKSLSGTGDSYEQYF. The CDR3 coding sequence is TGTGCCAGCAGCAAATCCCTATCCGGGACAGGGGACTCCTACGAGCAGTACTTC.

The chain uses TRBV5-1 and TRBJ1-3, with 7 bases identical to TRBD1. Germline V gene data show CDR1 as SGHRS and CDR2 as YFSETQ. The J segment lost 0 bases and the V segment lost 4 bases, leaving 7 bases of the junction unmatched. The CDR3 runs 16 residues. The CDR3 protein is CASSPGQIYSGNTIYF. CDR3 nucleotides: TGCGCCAGCAGCCCGGGACAGATCTACTCTGGAAACACCATATATTTT.

V usage is TRBV10-3 and J usage is TRBJ2-6; the match to TRBD1 covers 9 bases. The junction had 0 bases not matched to a gene; V was cut back by 3 bases and J by 0 bases. The length of the CDR3 is 16 residues. Germline lookup yields CDR1 ENHRY and CDR2 SYGVKD. Written as DNA, the CDR3 is TGTGCCATCAGTGAACAGGGGGCCTCTGGGGCCAACGTCCTGACTTTC. Translating gives CAISEQGASGANVLTF.